This T cell receptor (beta chain) was obtained from a study of identical twins. Overall study findings and caveats: The presence of invariant MAIT and iNKT cells could partly confound analyses of zero-insertion sequences. The degree of excess twin sharing was weaker in beta out-of-frame sequences. Fewer insertions were carried by abundant cord blood beta clonotypes, but none was seen in memory repertoires.

Deletions cut 3 bases from V and 4 bases from J, with 16 bases between. CDR3 length: 15 amino acids. From germline, CDR1 is SGDLS and CDR2 YYNGEE. After template switching added a universal primer site, the resulting cDNA carried unique molecular identifiers. TCRdb re-derived calls from the 5' RACE reads in MiXCR, one entry per CDR3 protein. The table includes under 250,000 distinct CDR3 sequences, around a tenth detected once. For this clonotype: Its matching antigen is unknown.

The chain combines TRBV9 with TRBJ1-1; D possibly corresponds to TRBD1 (6 bases). Sequenced material: memory (CD45RO+) T cells sorted from blood. This clonotype was obtained from a woman aged 18-35 years in good health. The chain's CDR3 is CASSDGRRGLTEAFF. In DNA form, the CDR3 reads TGTGCCAGCAGCGATGGACGGCGGGGGCTCACTGAAGCTTTCTTT.